This T cell receptor (beta chain) was profiled in a study of beta chain features in type 1 diabetes (dated by TCRdb to 2016 to 2018). Describing the broader study: No differences in mean age, gender distribution, total cell number or subset yield were found between patients and healthy donors. A total of 85 million to 140 million sorted cells were examined across all samples, and a strong correlation was observed between cell number per subset and RNA yield. In the study, TCRB repertoires of sorted circulating CD4+ T cell subsets from recently diagnosed type 1 diabetes patients were compared with those of matched healthy donors. Naive and central memory subsets were obtained from all 30 or so donors, but regulatory and stem cell-like memory subsets were isolated from only 8 patients and roughly 8 healthy donors.

The paper as a whole reports these results and caveats: Naive, central memory and regulatory TCRB repertoires appeared more similar among patients than among healthy donors. Only small numbers of individuals were included in the HLA sub-analyses, which left unresolved whether HLA type had any influence on TCRB rearrangement. Sequencing cDNA rather than genomic DNA could over-represent highly expressing activated cells, although activation and CD3 levels did not differ between groups. A moderate but significant shortening of TCRB CDR3 length was observed in type 1 diabetes patients in all four CD4+ subsets. PCR might favor shorter templates, but patient and control samples were amplified and corrected together, so any skew would affect both groups equally. Patients with type 1 diabetes made fewer insertions and deleted more nucleotides at VDJ recombination sites, implying thymic rearrangement abnormalities.

The entire isolated RNA was reverse transcribed using the High Capacity cDNA Reverse Transcription Kit, and thus expressed TCRB transcripts were sequenced. Naive, central memory and regulatory T cell samples underwent deep immunoSEQ sequencing, averaging about 3.57 million total reads per sample. Sorted cells were lysed in RLT buffer, and RNA was extracted using DNase-treated RNeasy Micro or Mini kits according to cell number. Each cell subset was processed separately to prevent cross-contamination, with patient and healthy donor samples processed together. The immunoSEQ multiplex PCR was used to amplify TCRB sequences from cDNA, yielding 87-bp fragments that span the CDR3 region. Amplicons were sequenced on the Illumina HiSeq platform. The authors' analysis ran thus. PCR bias was corrected computationally using synthetic template baselines, and reads within Hamming distance 2 were collapsed, with unmergeable singletons discarded. Reads were aligned to IMGT to assign V, D and J genes, CDR3 length, and insertions or deletions at six rearrangement sites. Within each subset, clonotype counts were normalized to sorted cell number, and only after that were true diversity and Gini coefficients computed with the tcR R package. The overlap coefficient, calculated on TCRB nucleotide sequences, was used to measure repertoire sharing. This is the immuneACCESS table as TCRdb keeps it, with only in-frame sequences that have V and J called. A part of the clones is gone; compared with another copy, unresolved V genes explain less than half, and the rest is unexplained. V, J and clone size are taken as reported in that table, and D and trimming were inferred from the DNA itself. The sample table records roughly 51,000 clones; about 50% of these occur just once. In total, the top ten clones hold 2.6% of the sample.

The CDR3 spans 14 residues, from the cysteine through the phenylalanine. Only the CDR3 part of the read is kept: 42 bases, read in frame from the first base. Trimming takes 6 bases from V and 7 bases from J, and the germline ends sit 19 bases apart. CDR1 and CDR2 are read off the germline V gene as ENHRY and SYGVKD. This clone was counted between two and nine times. No antigen is known for it. No much larger clonotype is one base removed from it; base qualities were not supplied. From each donor, a single peripheral blood sample of roughly 0.11 L on average was drawn into heparinised tubes. Using a panel that included CD45RO, CCR7, CD25, CD127, CD95 and CD27, naive, central memory, regulatory and stem cell-like memory CD4+ T cells were sorted on a BD FACSAria II. All sorted populations exceeded 95% purity. PBMCs were isolated immediately by Lymphoprep density gradient centrifugation and stained directly without culture. To minimize batch effects, samples were stained and sorted in pairs, one healthy donor with one patient per experiment.

The sequence came from a middle-aged woman with type 1 diabetes. In this chain, TRBV10-3 is recombined with TRBJ2-7; the D gene is perhaps TRBD2, from 6 matching bases. Sequenced sample: Tregs from blood. Read against the paper, the sample's cell subset or site label means: regulatory CD4+ T cells. The bases read TGTGCCATCAGAACCGGGACTGGGACTTTGGAGCAGTACTTC. Its translation is CAIRTGTGTLEQYF.